This TCR beta chain originates from a study of PD-1 blockade in classical Hodgkin lymphoma. As regards this clone: Its antigen is not known.

V lost 4 bases, J lost 7 bases, and 16 bases lay in between. The CDR3 length is 14 residues. Germline CDR1 reads PRHDT; CDR2 reads FYEKMQ (reference sequence). Every single patient, without exception, relapsed after autologous stem cell transplantation, and brentuximab vedotin exposure varied. Best responses fell into complete response, partial response or progressive disease. General observations from the study: Healthy donors reportedly exceeded newly diagnosed patients in baseline TCR diversity.

Method: immunoSEQ multiplex PCR; TCRdb's copy keeps in-frame clones and lacks some. The sample lists some 62,000 clones; about 91% were seen once. Source: peripheral blood mononuclear cells (PBMCs), taken at baseline. J is TRBJ1-2 and V is TRBV13, with D unresolved. The receptor was isolated from a human donor with classical Hodgkin lymphoma. This chain's CDR3 is CASSSINGPPGYTF. The CDR3 coding sequence is TGTGCCAGCAGCTCCATCAATGGGCCCCCTGGCTACACCTTC.